The clone carrying this T cell receptor (delta chain) was counted many times. A read error likely explains why the TCRdb protein, taken from a much larger clone, differs from this DNA's translation at residue 4; the protein shown is translated from the DNA. These data originate in a study of γδ T cells in repeated Plasmodium falciparum infection. TRG and TRD sequences were obtained from every sorted gammadelta sample. TCRdb redid clone calling on the multiplex PCR reads using CATT. Here the sample spans tens of thousands of delta-chain clones, approximately 2% being singletons. This TCR derives from a pool of human donors (malaria-infected and uninfected, not separated). Sequenced sample: gamma-delta T cells from blood.

CDR3 nucleotide sequence: TGTGCCTGTGGCACCGTGGTAACCAGGGGAGATAAACTCATCTTT. This codes for CACGTVVTRGDKLIF. This chain uses TRDV2 with TRDJ1; D perhaps matches TRDD3 (5 bases). Here the J gene came from matching the DNA to germline, since TCRdb omits it. Germline V lookup: CDR1 GEAIGNYY, CDR2 EKD. This CDR3 is 15 amino acids long.